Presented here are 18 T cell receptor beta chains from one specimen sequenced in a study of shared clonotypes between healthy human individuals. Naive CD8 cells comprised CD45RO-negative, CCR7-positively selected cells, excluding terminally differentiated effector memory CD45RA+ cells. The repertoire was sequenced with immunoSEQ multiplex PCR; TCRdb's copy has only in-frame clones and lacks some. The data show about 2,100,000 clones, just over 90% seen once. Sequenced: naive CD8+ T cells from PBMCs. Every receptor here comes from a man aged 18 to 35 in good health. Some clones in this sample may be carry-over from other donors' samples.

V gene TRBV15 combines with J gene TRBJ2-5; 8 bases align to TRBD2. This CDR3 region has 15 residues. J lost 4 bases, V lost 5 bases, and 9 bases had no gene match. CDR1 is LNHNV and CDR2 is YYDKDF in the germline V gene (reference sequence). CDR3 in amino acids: CATSSPGTSGETQYF. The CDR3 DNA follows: TGTGCCACCAGCTCACCCGGGACTAGTGGAGAGACCCAGTACTTC.

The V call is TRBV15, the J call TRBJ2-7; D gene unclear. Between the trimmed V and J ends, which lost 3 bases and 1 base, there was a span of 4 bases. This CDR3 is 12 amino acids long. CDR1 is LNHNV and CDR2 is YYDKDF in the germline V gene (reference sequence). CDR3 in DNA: TGTGCCACCAGCAGCACTTCCTACGAGCAGTACTTC. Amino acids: CATSSTSYEQYF.

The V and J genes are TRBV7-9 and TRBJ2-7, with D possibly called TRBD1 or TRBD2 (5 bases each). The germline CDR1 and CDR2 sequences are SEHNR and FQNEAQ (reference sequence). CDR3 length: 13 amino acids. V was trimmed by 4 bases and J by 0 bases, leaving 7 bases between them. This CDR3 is CASSWDASYEQYF. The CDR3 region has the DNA TGTGCCAGCAGCTGGGACGCCTCCTACGAGCAGTACTTC.

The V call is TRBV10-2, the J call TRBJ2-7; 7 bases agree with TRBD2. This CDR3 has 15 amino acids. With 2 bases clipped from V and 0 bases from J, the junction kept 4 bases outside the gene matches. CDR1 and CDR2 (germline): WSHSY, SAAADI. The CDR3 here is CASSERGGSSYEQYF. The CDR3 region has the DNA TGCGCCAGCAGTGAGAGGGGCGGGAGCTCCTACGAGCAGTACTTC.

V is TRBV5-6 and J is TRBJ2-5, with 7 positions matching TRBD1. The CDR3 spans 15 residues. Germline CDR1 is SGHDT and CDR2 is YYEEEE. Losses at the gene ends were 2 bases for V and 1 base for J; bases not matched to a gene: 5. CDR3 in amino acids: CASSFYRGRQETQYF. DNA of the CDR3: TGTGCCAGCAGCTTTTACAGGGGACGCCAAGAGACCCAGTACTTC.

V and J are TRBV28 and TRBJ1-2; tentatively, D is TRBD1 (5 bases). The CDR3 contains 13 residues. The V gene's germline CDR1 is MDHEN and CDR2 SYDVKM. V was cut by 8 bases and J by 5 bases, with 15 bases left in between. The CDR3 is CASGFGGVYGYTF. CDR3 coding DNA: TGTGCCAGCGGATTTGGGGGGGTTTATGGCTACACCTTC.

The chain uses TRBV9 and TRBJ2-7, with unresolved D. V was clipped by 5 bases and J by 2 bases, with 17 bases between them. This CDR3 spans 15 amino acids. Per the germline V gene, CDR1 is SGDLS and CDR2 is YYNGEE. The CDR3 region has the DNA TGTGCCAGCAGTGCCTTCCCGGGTCCCACCTACGAGCAGTACTTC. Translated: CASSAFPGPTYEQYF.

The CDR3 DNA reads TGTGCCAGCAACCTAGCGGGTGGGGACGAGACCCAGTACTTC. Translating gives CASNLAGGDETQYF. The V call is TRBV4-2, the J call TRBJ2-5, with TRBD2 identical over 8 bases. Losses at the gene ends were 7 bases for V and 5 bases for J; bases not matched to a gene: 9. CDR3 length: 14 residues. The V gene's germline CDR1 is LGHNA and CDR2 YNFKEQ.

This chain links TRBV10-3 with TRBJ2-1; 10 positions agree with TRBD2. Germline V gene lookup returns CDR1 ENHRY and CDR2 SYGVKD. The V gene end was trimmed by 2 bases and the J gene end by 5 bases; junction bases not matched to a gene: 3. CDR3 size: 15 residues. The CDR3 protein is CAISEGLAANNEQFF. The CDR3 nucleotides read TGTGCCATCAGTGAGGGACTAGCGGCCAACAATGAGCAGTTCTTC.

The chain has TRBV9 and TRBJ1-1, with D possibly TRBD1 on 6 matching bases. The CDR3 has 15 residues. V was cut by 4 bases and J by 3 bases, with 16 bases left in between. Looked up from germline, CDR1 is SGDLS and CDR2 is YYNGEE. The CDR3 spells CASSRRGGGDTEAFF. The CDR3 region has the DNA TGTGCCAGCAGCAGGAGAGGGGGAGGGGACACTGAAGCTTTCTTT.

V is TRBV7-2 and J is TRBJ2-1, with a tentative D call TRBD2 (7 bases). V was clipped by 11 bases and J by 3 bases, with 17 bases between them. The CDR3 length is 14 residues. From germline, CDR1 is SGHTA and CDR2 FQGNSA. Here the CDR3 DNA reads TGTGCCCGCCCGAGGGGGAGGGGCTACAATGAGCAGTTCTTC. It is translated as CARPRGRGYNEQFF.

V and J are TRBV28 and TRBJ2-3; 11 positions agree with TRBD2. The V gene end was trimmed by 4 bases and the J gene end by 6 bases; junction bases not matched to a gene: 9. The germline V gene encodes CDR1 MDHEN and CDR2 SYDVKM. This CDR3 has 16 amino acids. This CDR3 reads CASSSTLAGGRDTQYF. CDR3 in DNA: TGTGCCAGCAGTTCCACTCTAGCGGGAGGCAGGGATACGCAGTATTTT. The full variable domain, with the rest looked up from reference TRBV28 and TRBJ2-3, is DVKVTQSSRYLVKRTGEKVFLECVQDMDHENMFWYRQDPGLGLRLIYFSYDVKMKEKGDIPEGYSVSREKKERFSLILESASTNQTSMYLCASSSTLAGGRDTQYFGPGTRLTVL.

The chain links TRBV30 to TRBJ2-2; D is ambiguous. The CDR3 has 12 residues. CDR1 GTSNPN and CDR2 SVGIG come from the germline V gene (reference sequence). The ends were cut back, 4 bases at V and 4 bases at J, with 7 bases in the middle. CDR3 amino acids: CAWTLGTGELFF. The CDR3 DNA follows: TGTGCCTGGACCCTGGGCACCGGGGAGCTGTTTTTT.

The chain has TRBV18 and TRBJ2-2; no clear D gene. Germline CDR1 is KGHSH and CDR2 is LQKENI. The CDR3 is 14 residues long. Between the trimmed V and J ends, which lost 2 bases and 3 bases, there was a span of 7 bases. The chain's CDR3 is CASSPGVDTGELFF. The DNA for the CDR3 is TGTGCCAGCTCACCAGGGGTGGACACCGGGGAGCTGTTTTTT.

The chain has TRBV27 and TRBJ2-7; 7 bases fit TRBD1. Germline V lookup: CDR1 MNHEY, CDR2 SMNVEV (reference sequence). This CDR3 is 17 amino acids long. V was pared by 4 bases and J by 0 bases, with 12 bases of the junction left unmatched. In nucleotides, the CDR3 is TGTGCCAGCAGTTCGCTCTACAGGGGAAGGACCTCCTACGAGCAGTACTTC. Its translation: CASSSLYRGRTSYEQYF.

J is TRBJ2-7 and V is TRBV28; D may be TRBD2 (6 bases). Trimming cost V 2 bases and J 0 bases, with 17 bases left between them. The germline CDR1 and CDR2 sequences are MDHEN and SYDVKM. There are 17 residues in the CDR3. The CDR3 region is CASSLDSGLVNSYEQYF. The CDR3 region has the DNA TGTGCCAGCAGTTTAGACTCGGGACTCGTAAACTCCTACGAGCAGTACTTC.

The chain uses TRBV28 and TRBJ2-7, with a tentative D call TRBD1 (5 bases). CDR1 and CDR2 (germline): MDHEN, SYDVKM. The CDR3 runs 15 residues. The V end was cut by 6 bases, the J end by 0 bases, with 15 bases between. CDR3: CASRTDSSSSYEQYF. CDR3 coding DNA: TGTGCCAGCAGAACAGACAGCTCGAGCTCCTACGAGCAGTACTTC. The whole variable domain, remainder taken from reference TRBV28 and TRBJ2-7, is DVKVTQSSRYLVKRTGEKVFLECVQDMDHENMFWYRQDPGLGLRLIYFSYDVKMKEKGDIPEGYSVSREKKERFSLILESASTNQTSMYLCASRTDSSSSYEQYFGPGTRLTVT.

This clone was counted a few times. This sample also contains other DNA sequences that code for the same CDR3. CDR3 sequence: CASSGGYEQYF. For the CDR3, the DNA is TGTGCCAGCAGTGGGGGGTACGAGCAGTACTTC. V gene TRBV25-1 combines with J gene TRBJ2-7; D is possibly TRBD1 or TRBD2 (5 bases each). V lost 4 bases, J lost 4 bases, and 5 bases lay in between. Germline CDR1 MGHDK, CDR2 SYGVNS. The CDR3 is 11 amino acids.